This TCR beta chain was profiled in a study of blood T cell repertoires in COVID-19. The repertoire was sequenced with immunoSEQ multiplex PCR; TCRdb's copy has only in-frame clones and lacks some. The sample includes approximately 250,000 clones, just under 90% of them seen just once. Assignments of participants to cohorts depended upon their own reported clinical history. The V gene's germline CDR1 is KGHDR and CDR2 SFDVKD. With V trimmed by 1 base and J by 6 bases, 8 bases remained unmatched. This CDR3 has 17 amino acids. The V and J genes are TRBV24-1 and TRBJ2-1; 10 nucleotides line up with TRBD2. The receptor was isolated from a woman between 25 and 40 years old with acute COVID-19. Source material: PBMCs or T cells enriched from blood (not recorded which). The CDR3, as DNA: TGTGCCACCAGTGATTTTCCCTCAGCGGGAGGGGGCAATGAGCAGTTCTTC. It is translated as CATSDFPSAGGGNEQFF.